The entry below gives a single T cell receptor beta chain sequence along with its context. Its antigen is undetermined. V was clipped by 10 bases and J by 2 bases; unmatched bases: 25. CDR1 is SEHNR and CDR2 is FQNEAQ in the germline V gene (reference sequence). This CDR3 is 19 amino acids long. These data come from a study of early T cells in non-severe SARS-CoV-2 infection. A single record per CDR3 protein comes from TCRdb applying MiXCR to the 5' RACE reads. The sample contains more than 60,000 distinct CDR3 sequences, approximately 12% of which appear only once. General study results and limits: The VDJdb matching leaned toward anti-spike CD8 responses and overlooked private and CD4 specificities.

The chain employs TRBV7-9 and TRBJ1-2, with TRBD1 matching over 7 bases. The sequence derives from an adult who was a healthcare worker with PCR-confirmed SARS-CoV-2 infection or an uninfected control (not recorded which). The donor label of this sample is uncertain. Specimen: whole blood, collected at baseline. The CDR3 is CATPARGGKQGTLNYGYTF. CDR3 nucleotides: TGTGCCACCCCAGCGCGGGGCGGGAAACAGGGGACCTTAAACTATGGCTACACCTTC.